This TCR beta chain was recovered during a study of blood T cells in healthy people across ages. Germline V gives CDR1 SGHTA, CDR2 FQGTGA. The junction had 7 bases not matched to a gene; V was cut back by 4 bases and J by 10 bases. CDR3 length: 13 amino acids. Then a second PCR, running roughly 7 to 12 cycles, was carried out with a sample-barcoded 5' primer and a J-beta primer mix. In TCRdb, the 5' RACE reads were re-called with MiXCR into one record per CDR3 protein. The sample contains some 1.8 million distinct CDR3 sequences, around 40% of which appear only once. What was sequenced was blood. The TCR was taken from a human donor in good health. The rearrangement uses TRBV7-3 and TRBJ2-1; 7 bases line up with TRBD2. The CDR3 spells CASSSGTIGEQFF. The CDR3 nucleotides are TGTGCCAGCAGCTCCGGGACTATCGGGGAGCAGTTCTTC.